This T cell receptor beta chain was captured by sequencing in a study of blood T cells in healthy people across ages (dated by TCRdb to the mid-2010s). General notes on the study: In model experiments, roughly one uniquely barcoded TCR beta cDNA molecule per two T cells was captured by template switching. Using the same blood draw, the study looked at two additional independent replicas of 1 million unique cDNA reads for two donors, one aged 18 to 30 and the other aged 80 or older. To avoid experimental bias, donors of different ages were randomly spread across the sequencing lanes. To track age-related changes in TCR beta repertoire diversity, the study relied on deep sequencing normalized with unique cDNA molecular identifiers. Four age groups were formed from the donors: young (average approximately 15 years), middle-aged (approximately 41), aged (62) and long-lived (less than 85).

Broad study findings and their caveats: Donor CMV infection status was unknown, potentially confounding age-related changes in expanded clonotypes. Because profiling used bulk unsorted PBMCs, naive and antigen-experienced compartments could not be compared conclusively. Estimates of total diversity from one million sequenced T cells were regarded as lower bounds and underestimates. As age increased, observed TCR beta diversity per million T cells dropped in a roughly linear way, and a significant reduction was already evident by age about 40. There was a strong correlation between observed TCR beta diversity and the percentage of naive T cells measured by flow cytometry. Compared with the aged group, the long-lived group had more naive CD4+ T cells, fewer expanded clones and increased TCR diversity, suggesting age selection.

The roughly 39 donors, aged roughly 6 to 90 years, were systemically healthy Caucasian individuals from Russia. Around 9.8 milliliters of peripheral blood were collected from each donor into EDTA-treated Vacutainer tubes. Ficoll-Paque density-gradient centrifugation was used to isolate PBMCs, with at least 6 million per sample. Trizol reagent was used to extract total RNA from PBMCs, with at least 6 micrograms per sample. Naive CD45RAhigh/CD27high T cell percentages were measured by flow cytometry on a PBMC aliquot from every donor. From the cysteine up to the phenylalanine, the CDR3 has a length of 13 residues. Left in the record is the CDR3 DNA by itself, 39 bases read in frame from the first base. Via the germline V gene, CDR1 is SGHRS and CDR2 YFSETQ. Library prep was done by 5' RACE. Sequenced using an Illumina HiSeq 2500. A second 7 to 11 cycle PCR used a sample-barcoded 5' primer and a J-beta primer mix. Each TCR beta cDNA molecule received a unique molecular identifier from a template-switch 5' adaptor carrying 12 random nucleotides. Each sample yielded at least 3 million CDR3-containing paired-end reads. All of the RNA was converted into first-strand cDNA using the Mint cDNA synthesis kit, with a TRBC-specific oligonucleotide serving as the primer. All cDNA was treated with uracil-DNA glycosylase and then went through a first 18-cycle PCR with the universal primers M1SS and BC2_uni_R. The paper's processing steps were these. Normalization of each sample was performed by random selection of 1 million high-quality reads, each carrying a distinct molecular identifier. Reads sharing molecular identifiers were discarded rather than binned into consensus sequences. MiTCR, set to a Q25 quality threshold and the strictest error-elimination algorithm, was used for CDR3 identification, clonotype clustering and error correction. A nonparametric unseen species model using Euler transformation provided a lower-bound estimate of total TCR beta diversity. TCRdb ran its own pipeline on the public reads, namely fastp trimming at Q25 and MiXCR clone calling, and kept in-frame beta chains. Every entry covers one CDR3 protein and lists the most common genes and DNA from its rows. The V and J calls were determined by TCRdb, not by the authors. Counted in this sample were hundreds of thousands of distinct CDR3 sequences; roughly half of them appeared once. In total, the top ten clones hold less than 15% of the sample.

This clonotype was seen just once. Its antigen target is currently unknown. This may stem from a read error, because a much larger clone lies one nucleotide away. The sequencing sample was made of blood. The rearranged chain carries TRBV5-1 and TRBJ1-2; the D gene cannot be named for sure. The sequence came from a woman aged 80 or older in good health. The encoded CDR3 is CASSLGAADGCTF. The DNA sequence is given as TGCGCCAGCAGCTTGGGCGCGGCAGATGGCTGCACCTTC.